This T cell receptor beta chain was captured in a study of cytomegalovirus exposure and HLA in healthy donors. Both 60 Vbeta primers and 13 Jbeta primers went into the PCR. Sequencing was performed with immunoSEQ multiplex PCR; in TCRdb, only in-frame clones are kept and a portion is missing. This listing includes about 140,000 clones. The CDR3 spans 13 residues. The chain combines TRBV1 with TRBJ1-1; the table assigns TRBD1, which was not confirmed against the DNA. TRBV1 is shown as a pseudogene. The TCR comes from a male donor in good health and CMV-seronegative. The sample consisted of PBMCs. The CDR3 DNA reads as TGCACCAGCACCCTAGAAGGGACAGGTGAAGCTTTCTTT. This codes for CTSTLEGTGEAFF.